This T cell receptor (beta chain) was observed in a study of T cell responses to AZD1222 COVID-19 vaccine. The protocol was immunoSEQ multiplex PCR, while the TCRdb copy is restricted to in-frame clones and leaves out a portion. The data show about 130,000 clones, 90% to 95% seen once. The germline V gene has CDR1 SGHTA and CDR2 FQGNSA. Trimming pared 5 bases from V and 5 bases from J, leaving 18 bases between. CDR3 length: 15 amino acids. J is TRBJ1-2 and V is TRBV7-2; weak D call: TRBD1 (5 bases). This TCR was sampled from an adult who received the AZD1222 COVID-19 vaccine. This specimen was peripheral blood, taken 28 days after the second AZD1222 dose. As DNA, the CDR3 is TGTGCCAGCAGCCCTGACTCGGGACTCGGATATGGCTACACCTTC. This translates into CASSPDSGLGYGYTF.